The rows below give T cell receptor beta chains drawn from one sample of a study of control samples from healthy donors and cancer patients. Assay used: immunoSEQ multiplex PCR; TCRdb lists only in-frame clones, some missing. Of approximately 86,000 clones listed, approximately 93% are singletons. Material: blood. The receptors originated from a woman aged 25 to 39 in good health. Both conserved end residues are part of each CDR3. Each record gives: D gene, V gene, clone size, J gene, CDR3 DNA, CDR3 protein. D genes are given only for firm matches. Size is omitted from some rows. Given values are once, few, many or a class for expanded clones.

d_gene: TRBD2
v_gene: TRBV6-5
abundance: -
j_gene: TRBJ2-1
CDR3nt: TGTGCCAGCCGACGGGTCCTGGGAGGGGAGCAGTTCTTC
CDR3aa: CASRRVLGGEQFF

d_gene: TRBD2
v_gene: TRBV7-9
abundance: once
j_gene: TRBJ2-7
CDR3nt: TGTGCCAGCAGCCGCGGGACTAGCGGGATCTACGAGCAGTACTTC
CDR3aa: CASSRGTSGIYEQYF

d_gene: -
v_gene: TRBV5-1
abundance: -
j_gene: TRBJ1-2
CDR3nt: TGCGCCAGCAGCTTGGACTCTAACTATGGCTACACCTTC
CDR3aa: CASSLDSNYGYTF

d_gene: -
v_gene: TRBV6-6
abundance: -
j_gene: TRBJ2-3
CDR3nt: TGTGCCAGCAGTCCCCTGGGAACAGATACGCAGTATTTT
CDR3aa: CASSPLGTDTQYF

d_gene: -
v_gene: TRBV29-1
abundance: -
j_gene: TRBJ1-1
CDR3nt: TGCAGCGTTGATTCGCCAGAGAACACTGAAGCTTTCTTT
CDR3aa: CSVDSPENTEAFF

d_gene: TRBD1
v_gene: TRBV24-1
abundance: -
j_gene: TRBJ1-2
CDR3nt: TGTGCCACCAGTTCGACAGGGGCATTTGGCTACACCTTC
CDR3aa: CATSSTGAFGYTF

d_gene: TRBD1
v_gene: TRBV19
abundance: -
j_gene: TRBJ2-1
CDR3nt: TGTGCCAGTAGAACCCGACAGGGGCCCTGGGATGAGCAGTTCTTC
CDR3aa: CASRTRQGPWDEQFF

d_gene: -
v_gene: TRBV29-1
abundance: -
j_gene: TRBJ2-3
CDR3nt: TGCAGCGCCACAGGGTGGGGCTACACAGATACGCAGTATTTT
CDR3aa: CSATGWGYTDTQYF

d_gene: TRBD1
v_gene: TRBV6-5
abundance: -
j_gene: TRBJ1-6
CDR3nt: TGTGCCAGCAGTTCACAGGGGGCCTTGCGATCACCCCTCCACTTT
CDR3aa: CASSSQGALRSPLHF

d_gene: TRBD1
v_gene: TRBV5-1
abundance: -
j_gene: TRBJ2-3
CDR3nt: TGCGCCAGCAGCTCGGACAGGGCCACAGATACGCAGTATTTT
CDR3aa: CASSSDRATDTQYF

d_gene: TRBD1
v_gene: TRBV7-6
abundance: -
j_gene: TRBJ2-1
CDR3nt: TGTGCCAGCAGCGCGAAGACAGGGTATTTCTCCTACAATGAGCAGTTCTTC
CDR3aa: CASSAKTGYFSYNEQFF

d_gene: -
v_gene: TRBV27
abundance: -
j_gene: TRBJ2-1
CDR3nt: TGTGCCAGCAGTCGAAATTTCGCTGAGGAGCAGTTCTTC
CDR3aa: CASSRNFAEEQFF

d_gene: -
v_gene: TRBV6-1
abundance: -
j_gene: TRBJ1-6
CDR3nt: TGTGCCAGCAGTGAGGGACTTTATAATTCACCCCTCCACTTT
CDR3aa: CASSEGLYNSPLHF

d_gene: -
v_gene: TRBV7-9
abundance: -
j_gene: TRBJ2-5
CDR3nt: TGTGCCAGCAGCTTAGCGGAGACCCAGTACTTC
CDR3aa: CASSLAETQYF

d_gene: -
v_gene: TRBV4-1
abundance: once
j_gene: TRBJ1-1
CDR3nt: TGCGCCAGCAGCCAAGATTCGGGAAACACTGAAGCTTTCTTT
CDR3aa: CASSQDSGNTEAFF

d_gene: -
v_gene: TRBV6-1
abundance: once
j_gene: TRBJ1-6
CDR3nt: TGTGCCAGCAGTGATCGAATCGACAGGTATGGGAATTCACCCCTCCACTTT
CDR3aa: CASSDRIDRYGNSPLHF

d_gene: -
v_gene: TRBV10-3
abundance: -
j_gene: TRBJ2-1
CDR3nt: TGTGCCATCAGTGATCTTGCGATGGCTAGCAATGAGCAGTTCTTC
CDR3aa: CAISDLAMASNEQFF

d_gene: -
v_gene: TRBV24-1
abundance: once
j_gene: TRBJ1-5
CDR3nt: TGTGCCACCAGCGCCACAGGGCTCAATCAGCCCCAGCATTTT
CDR3aa: CATSATGLNQPQHF

d_gene: -
v_gene: TRBV19
abundance: -
j_gene: TRBJ1-1
CDR3nt: TGTGCCAGTAGGGGGAGGTCTAATCCCACGGGGGACACTGAAGCTTTCTTT
CDR3aa: CASRGRSNPTGDTEAFF

d_gene: -
v_gene: TRBV27
abundance: -
j_gene: TRBJ2-5
CDR3nt: TGTGCCAGCAGGCCCCAAAATGGGGGGGAGACCCAGTACTTC
CDR3aa: CASRPQNGGETQYF

d_gene: -
v_gene: TRBV2
abundance: -
j_gene: TRBJ1-3
CDR3nt: TGTGCCAGCAGCCCCCATCAGGGGACTGGAAACACCATATATTTT
CDR3aa: CASSPHQGTGNTIYF

d_gene: -
v_gene: TRBV5-1
abundance: once
j_gene: TRBJ1-4
CDR3nt: TGCGCCAGCCGACTAAGAGGGACCAATGAAAAACTGTTTTTT
CDR3aa: CASRLRGTNEKLFF

d_gene: -
v_gene: TRBV3-1/TRBV3-2
abundance: -
j_gene: TRBJ2-6
CDR3nt: TGTGCCAGCAGCCCGCGGAGCTCTGGGGCCAACGTCCTGACTTTC
CDR3aa: CASSPRSSGANVLTF

d_gene: TRBD2
v_gene: TRBV4-1
abundance: -
j_gene: TRBJ2-3
CDR3nt: TGCGCCAGCAGCCAAGATGCGGGAGGGCCGGGAGATACGCAGTATTTT
CDR3aa: CASSQDAGGPGDTQYF

d_gene: -
v_gene: TRBV11-2
abundance: -
j_gene: TRBJ1-5
CDR3nt: TGTGCCAGCAGCCCGTCGGCGGGAACAAACAATCAGCCCCAGCATTTT
CDR3aa: CASSPSAGTNNQPQHF

d_gene: -
v_gene: TRBV3-1/TRBV3-2
abundance: -
j_gene: TRBJ1-4
CDR3nt: TGTGCCAGCAGCCCCCGGGTATTGGGGGCAACAAAACTGTTTTTT
CDR3aa: CASSPRVLGATKLFF

d_gene: -
v_gene: TRBV2
abundance: -
j_gene: TRBJ1-6
CDR3nt: TGTGCCAGCGCCCGCAAAGCACCCCTCCACTTT
CDR3aa: CASARKAPLHF

d_gene: -
v_gene: TRBV6-6
abundance: -
j_gene: TRBJ1-1
CDR3nt: TGTGCCAGCACCCCAAGGGGCTCTGAAGCTTTCTTT
CDR3aa: CASTPRGSEAFF

d_gene: TRBD1
v_gene: TRBV28
abundance: -
j_gene: TRBJ1-3
CDR3nt: TGTGCCAGCAGCCCTATGGACAGGGAGGCTGGAAACACCATATATTTT
CDR3aa: CASSPMDREAGNTIYF

d_gene: -
v_gene: TRBV6-5
abundance: -
j_gene: TRBJ2-3
CDR3nt: TGTGCCAGCAGCCAGGGGCTAGCGGGCACAGATACGCAGTATTTT
CDR3aa: CASSQGLAGTDTQYF